This T cell receptor beta chain was identified in a study of glioma-infiltrating T cells after dendritic cell vaccination. Study conclusions and caveats: Estimated pretreatment TIL content predicted outcome after dendritic cell vaccination.

Up to 2 ug genomic DNA was used for TCRB CDR3 amplification. The PCR used 60 V beta and 13 J beta primers. Profiled with immunoSEQ multiplex PCR; TCRdb holds only in-frame clones, not every one. The sample holds over 80,000 clones, roughly 77% seen once. This CDR3 is 19 amino acids long. Germline V gives CDR1 LNHDA, CDR2 SQIVND (reference sequence). V lost 6 bases and J lost 3; bases outside the gene matches: 19. Noted time point: after dendritic cell vaccination, including at tumor progression/relapse. PBMC sampling occurred before vaccination, two weeks after the third dose, and at progression. Points on this clone: The target antigen is unknown.

The rearrangement joins TRBV19 to TRBJ1-2; 10 bases agree with TRBD1. Sequencing used blood, obtained after dendritic cell vaccination. The receptor's source is a human donor with glioblastoma. CDR3: CASSLLMNRDRGTDYGYTF. DNA of the CDR3: TGTGCCAGTAGCCTCCTAATGAACCGGGACAGGGGTACGGACTATGGCTACACCTTC.